This T cell receptor (beta chain) was captured by sequencing in a study of a mutant IDH1 vaccine in newly diagnosed glioma (dated by TCRdb to the early 2020s). In terms of the full investigation: Eight vaccinations were administered to patients in weeks 1, 3, 5, 7, 11, 15, 19 and 23, corresponding to visits V03 through V10. Peripheral blood samples were drawn at six visits, namely V03 (baseline), V05, V07, V10, V12 and V13. Of the roughly 31 treated patients, approximately 62% were male and about 38% were female, and the mean age was approximately 40 years. Before enrollment, patients had received standard therapy of radiotherapy alone, temozolomide alone, or radiochemotherapy with temozolomide; most received the combination. Longitudinal TCRB deep sequencing was performed for roughly 25 treated patients wherever samples were available for exploratory analyses. Vaccination started 4-6 weeks after radiotherapy alone, or was given together with temozolomide cycles in the groups whose treatment included chemotherapy.

The library was prepared using the immunoSEQ multiplex PCR assay. The hsTCRB Kit was used according to the manufacturer's protocol to amplify rearranged TCR beta chain sequences. TCRB libraries were sequenced on an Illumina MiSeq. The study's own analysis went as follows. The kit vendor's proprietary platform handled demultiplexing, trimming and gene mapping. Sourced from immuneACCESS, this table was stored by TCRdb with only in-frame sequences that have V and J called. A share of the clones is absent; for the studies checked, an unresolved V gene accounts for under half, and the remainder has no known explanation. The D gene and trimming were derived from the DNA, and the V and J assignments and clone size from that table. The sample table shows about 65,000 clones, and about 88% are seen once. The ten largest clonotypes hold roughly 3.9% of the sample. According to the germline V gene, CDR1 reads MDHEN and CDR2 reads SYDVKM. Cut back by 3 bases and 0 bases, the V and J ends lie 9 bases apart. The cysteine opens and the phenylalanine closes a CDR3 of 14 amino acids. The sequence is cut down to CDR3 DNA, 42 bases in frame from base 1.

This clone was seen a single time. Its antigen is not yet known. It has no much larger one-base neighbor in the sample; base qualities were not kept. Points the paper makes about the study in general: Across multiple MHC alleles, vaccine-induced immune responses were seen in more than 80% of patients. Changes in the top peripheral T cell clonotypes picked up by TCRB sequencing did not appear to be linked to pseudoprogression. It was noted by the authors that analyses of patient blood samples could not be reproduced owing to sample limitations. Selection of PBMC samples for TCRB deep sequencing was based on availability.

The time point label corresponds to: week 23, last vaccination. Every vaccine dose consisted of 300 ug of a 20-mer mutant IDH1 peptide in Montanide, administered subcutaneously together with topical imiquimod. The donors had newly diagnosed IDH1-mutant astrocytomas of WHO grade 3 or 4 that showed loss of nuclear ATRX. The samples were drawn from NOA16, a multicentre, single-arm, open-label phase I trial in Germany that tested a mutant IDH1 peptide vaccine in humans for the first time. Genomic DNA for TCRB sequencing was extracted from EDTA blood using the DNeasy Blood and Tissue Kit. The sample here was PBMCs, taken from a glioma patient whose treatment included an IDH1 peptide vaccine. The chain is assembled from TRBV28 and TRBJ2-7, with the identity of the D gene unclear. This TCR derives from a man between 25 and 39 years old with glioma. The CDR3 protein is CASSFYGYSYEQYF. The bases are TGTGCCAGCAGTTTTTACGGATACTCCTACGAGCAGTACTTC.